Below, 26 T cell receptor beta chains from the same sample are listed, as sequenced in a study of T cell repertoires in cytomegalovirus infection. MiXCR, run by TCRdb on the reads, gives a single entry per CDR3 protein. The sample gives around 750,000 distinct CDR3 sequences, 30% to 35% of which show up once; around an eighth is in the top ten. Their specific antigens are unknown. The sample consisted of cultured CD8+ T cells from PBMCs, taken from culture after CMV antigen stimulation. Receptors originate from a human donor in good health (CMV status not recorded). Some clones in this sample may be carry-over from other donors' samples.

V and J are TRBV6-2 or TRBV6-3 and TRBJ1-1; 11 bases align to TRBD1. There are 18 residues in the CDR3. The germline V gene has CDR1 MNHEY and CDR2 SVGEGT. After removal of 2 bases from V and 6 bases from J, the junction contained 14 bases not matched to a gene. The CDR3 DNA sequence: TGTGCCAGCAGTTACCATCGGGACAGGGGGAGTAAGAGCGCTGAAGCTTTCTTT. Its translation is CASSYHRDRGSKSAEAFF.

As DNA, the CDR3 is TGCGCCAGCAGTCATCGAAGAAGCCGGGACGGTGGCACATACGAGCAGTACGTC. Protein: CASSHRRSRDGGTYEQYV. V usage is TRBV23-1 and J usage is TRBJ2-7; either TRBD1 or TRBD2 may supply D (5 bases each). TRBV23-1 belongs to the ORF category, with a function that is uncertain. Trimming pared 3 bases from V and 4 bases from J, leaving 25 bases between. This CDR3 comprises 18 residues.

This clonotype has a handful of counts. The chain couples TRBV28 to TRBJ2-5, with 10 bases matching TRBD2. V was pared by 6 bases and J by 3 bases, with 7 bases of the junction left unmatched. Germline V lookup: CDR1 MDHEN, CDR2 SYDVKM. CDR3 length: 15 residues. CDR3 nucleotide sequence: TGTGCCAGCAGGGAGGGGCTAGCGGGGGAAGAGACCCAGTACTTC. Translated: CASREGLAGEETQYF.

This clonotype was picked up many times. This chain joins TRBV7-6 and TRBJ2-5; D is uncertain. Trimming took 2 bases from V and 1 from J, leaving 14 bases between them. The germline V gene encodes CDR1 SGHVS and CDR2 FNYEAQ. The CDR3 spans 16 residues. The CDR3 spells CASSLRVRPTQETQYF. CDR3 nucleotide sequence: TGTGCCAGCAGCTTAAGGGTCCGGCCCACCCAAGAGACCCAGTACTTC.

In its sample, this clonotype was seen many times. The J gene is TRBJ2-3, the V gene TRBV2, with D hard to call. This CDR3 comprises 12 residues. Germline V gene sequence: CDR1 SNHLY, CDR2 FYNNEI. Trimming took off 4 bases at V and 2 bases at J, with 4 bases between the two ends. The CDR3 nucleotides are TGTGCCAGCAGTGCGGACACAGATACGCAGTATTTT. Residues: CASSADTDTQYF.

The chain has TRBV5-5 and TRBJ1-1; no reliable D call. The CDR3 covers 14 residues. The V gene's germline CDR1 is SGHKS and CDR2 YYEKEE (reference sequence). The germline V and J ends were trimmed by 5 bases and 6 bases, with 17 bases remaining between them. The CDR3 DNA reads as TGTGCCAGCAGTACGGCCTCCGTGGCCCCTGAAGCTTTCTTT. Amino acid sequence: CASSTASVAPEAFF.

V usage is TRBV6-6 and J usage is TRBJ2-5, with no clear D. V gave up 5 bases and J gave up 6 bases, with 4 bases separating them. This CDR3 is 10 amino acids long. The V gene's germline CDR1 is MNHNY and CDR2 SVGAGI (reference sequence). DNA for the CDR3: TGTGCCAGCAGTCTTAAGACCCAGTACTTC. Its protein is CASSLKTQYF.

The rearrangement links TRBV5-6 to TRBJ2-7, with a tentative D call TRBD1 (5 bases). The CDR3 has 12 residues. Looked up from germline, CDR1 is SGHDT and CDR2 is YYEEEE. V shed 0 bases and J shed 11 bases, with 12 bases lying between them. CDR3 DNA: TGTGCCAGCAGCTTGGTCTCCAGGGCGGAGTACTTC. Protein: CASSLVSRAEYF.

In the case of this clonotype: At one end the junction does not follow the germline gene, possibly because of a read error. The V gene is TRBV7-9, the J gene TRBJ2-5; no clear D. CDR3 length: 14 residues. Per germline, CDR1 SEHNR and CDR2 FQNEAQ (reference sequence). The CDR3 sequence is CANSLVQLQETQYF. CDR3 DNA: TGTGCCAACAGCTTAGTGCAGCTTCAAGAGACCCAGTACTTC.

The chain carries TRBV6-2 or TRBV6-3 and TRBJ2-6, with a weak D call TRBD2 (6 bases). Per the germline V gene, CDR1 is MNHEY and CDR2 is SVGEGT. The CDR3 is 18 residues long. V was shortened by 6 bases and J by 0 bases, with 18 bases between the two germline ends. CDR3 bases: TGTGCCAGCAGCGCCCGTGGGGGGATATACTCTGGGGCCAACGTCCTGACTTTC. Encoded protein: CASSARGGIYSGANVLTF.

The J gene is TRBJ1-2, the V gene TRBV9; 7 bases match TRBD1. The ends lost 3 bases at V and 7 bases at J; junction bases unmatched: 18. CDR1 is SGDLS and CDR2 is YYNGEE in the germline V gene. The CDR3 runs 17 residues. CDR3 DNA sequence: TGTGCCAGCAGCGATATTACCCTTACCGGGACAGAAGTTGGCTACACCTTC. This sequence encodes CASSDITLTGTEVGYTF.

J is TRBJ2-2 and V is TRBV6-2 or TRBV6-3; 9 bases map to TRBD1. The ends lost 11 bases at V and 7 bases at J; junction bases unmatched: 20. Germline V gene lookup returns CDR1 MNHEY and CDR2 SVGEGT. This CDR3 has 17 residues. The CDR3 loop is CAGNYGDRDRAVGELFF. In nucleotides, the CDR3 is TGTGCCGGCAACTACGGAGACCGGGACAGGGCGGTCGGGGAGCTGTTTTTT.

This rearrangement joins TRBV27 to TRBJ2-7; D unclear. The CDR3 has 14 residues. V was trimmed by 6 bases and J by 0 bases, leaving 12 bases between them. From germline, CDR1 is MNHEY and CDR2 SMNVEV (reference sequence). The CDR3 here is CASSLSHSSYEQYV. CDR3 sequence (DNA): TGTGCCAGCAGCCTTTCACATAGCTCCTACGAGCAGTACGTC.

In this sample, this clonotype turned up many times. The chain joins TRBV11-2 to TRBJ2-1; 10 bases line up with TRBD1. From germline, CDR1 is SGHAT and CDR2 FQNNGV. With V trimmed by 4 bases and J by 3 bases, 6 bases remained unmatched. The CDR3 runs 16 residues. In nucleotides, the CDR3 is TGTGCCAGCAGCTACCCGGGACAGGGGAACTACAATGAGCAGTTCTTC. As protein: CASSYPGQGNYNEQFF.

This clonotype was seen repeatedly, ten times or more. V and J are TRBV19 and TRBJ2-2, with a weak D call TRBD1 (6 bases). Germline V gene lookup returns CDR1 LNHDA and CDR2 SQIVND (reference sequence). The V and J ends lost 3 bases and 3 bases respectively, with 11 bases between them. The length of the CDR3 is 15 residues. The CDR3 protein is CASSIPGHHTGELFF. DNA for the CDR3: TGTGCCAGTAGTATTCCGGGACATCACACCGGGGAGCTGTTTTTT.

This clonotype has a handful of counts. The chain recombines TRBV5-4 with TRBJ1-1; tentative D call: TRBD1 (6 bases). The germline V gene encodes CDR1 SGHNT and CDR2 YYREEE (reference sequence). V lost 1 base and J 1 base, leaving 8 bases between the germline ends. The CDR3 is made up of 14 amino acids. CDR3 residues: CASSLRTENTEAFF. CDR3 bases: TGTGCCAGCAGCTTGAGGACAGAGAACACTGAAGCTTTCTTT.

In this sample, this clonotype turned up many times. The gene calls are TRBV12-3 or TRBV12-4 and TRBJ1-5; no reliable D call. The CDR3 contains 15 residues. The germline V and J ends were trimmed by 7 bases and 2 bases, with 15 bases remaining between them. The DNA for the CDR3 is TGTGCCAGCACCAAAACTGGGGTTGGCAATCAGCCCCAGCATTTT. It yields the protein CASTKTGVGNQPQHF.

In this sample, this clonotype turned up many times. This chain joins TRBV7-6 and TRBJ2-5, with D perhaps matching TRBD1 (5 bases). The CDR3 runs to 15 residues. Germline V gene lookup returns CDR1 SGHVS and CDR2 FNYEAQ. V was shortened by 2 bases and J by 1 base, with 11 bases between the two germline ends. The CDR3 reads CASSLLSTVQETQYF. CDR3 nucleotides: TGTGCCAGCAGCTTACTGTCGACAGTCCAAGAGACCCAGTACTTC.

The gene calls are TRBV12-3 or TRBV12-4 and TRBJ2-7; D is possibly TRBD2 (6 bases). Trimming removed 5 bases from V and 5 bases from J, with 10 bases in between. This CDR3 is built from 12 residues. CDR3 nucleotides: TGTGCCAGCAGTACCGGGAGACACGAGCAGTACTTC. It translates to CASSTGRHEQYF.

About this clonotype itself: A read error may be the cause here, since a much bigger clone is one base away. J is TRBJ1-1 and V is TRBV27; perhaps TRBD1 as D (5 bases). Germline CDR1 and CDR2: MNHEY and SMNVEV (reference sequence). The CDR3 has 15 residues. CDR3 sequence (DNA): TGTACCAGCAGCCGCCGACAGCGGATGAACACTGAAGCTTTCTTT. Residues: CTSSRRQRMNTEAFF.

This clonotype was observed many times. The chain has TRBV24-1 and TRBJ2-3; D may be TRBD1 (6 bases). Germline lookup yields CDR1 KGHDR and CDR2 SFDVKD. V lost 1 base and J 0 bases, leaving 13 bases between the germline ends. The CDR3 is 17 amino acids. CDR3 amino acids: CATSDLGQTSSTDTQYF. The CDR3 DNA follows: TGTGCCACCAGTGATTTAGGACAGACTTCTAGCACAGATACGCAGTATTTT.

This clonotype was found a few times. V gene TRBV28 combines with J gene TRBJ2-1; 11 bases fit TRBD2. The CDR3 totals 18 residues. Germline values: CDR1 MDHEN, CDR2 SYDVKM. V lost 3 bases and J lost 7; bases outside the gene matches: 14. CDR3 sequence (DNA): TGTGCCAGCAGTTTTCTATTCTTAGCGGGGGGGCAGGGGAATGAGCAGTTCTTC. It translates to CASSFLFLAGGQGNEQFF.

This clonotype was detected a few times. The V call is TRBV28, the J call TRBJ2-1, with 7 bases that match TRBD2. CDR3 size: 16 residues. V dropped 7 bases and J dropped 7; count of bases not matched to a gene: 16. Germline loops: CDR1 MDHEN, CDR2 SYDVKM. The CDR3, as DNA: TGTGCCAGCACTTCCTCCCTGAGCGGGGAGCAGAATGAGCAGTTCTTC. Protein sequence: CASTSSLSGEQNEQFF.

The V call is TRBV7-9, the J call TRBJ1-2, with no clear D. V gave up 0 bases and J gave up 5 bases, with 7 bases separating them. The CDR3 covers 13 residues. The germline V gene has CDR1 SEHNR and CDR2 FQNEAQ (reference sequence). The CDR3: CASSLALYYGYTF. CDR3 DNA: TGTGCCAGCAGCTTAGCCCTCTATTATGGCTACACCTTC.

This clonotype was seen repeatedly, ten times or more. V usage is TRBV7-8 and J usage is TRBJ2-1; 11 bases are a match to TRBD2. Unmatched junction bases numbered 6, after V lost 1 base and J lost 10 bases. The CDR3 is 15 residues long. CDR1 and CDR2 from the germline V gene are SGHVS and FQNEAQ. CDR3 nucleotides: TGTGCCAGCAGCTTAGGAGGGCTAGCGGGGGGCGAGCAGTTCTTC. Amino acid sequence: CASSLGGLAGGEQFF.

The V and J genes are TRBV27 and TRBJ1-1; D is ambiguous. V was pared by 2 bases and J by 1 base, with 14 bases between. CDR1 is MNHEY, CDR2 SMNVEV, per germline (reference sequence). The length of the CDR3 is 16 residues. The CDR3 region is CASSLPGSRGNTEAFF. Here the CDR3 DNA reads TGTGCCAGCAGTTTACCGGGGTCAAGAGGGAACACTGAAGCTTTCTTT.